This passage covers 7 T cell receptor beta chains from one sample sequenced in a study of T-cell reconstitution after alpha-beta-depleted transplantation in children. A library of TCRbeta sequences, prepared with unique molecular identifiers, was generated. TCRdb processed the PCR reads anew with MiXCR; each CDR3 protein has one entry. The data show 300,000 or so distinct CDR3 sequences, with roughly 9.5% seen just once and around 10% held by the top ten. The sequenced sample was PBMCs from the stem cell graft donor, obtained from the stem cell graft. These receptors all come from a human donor who donated a stem cell graft to a child with SCID.

This clonotype has only a few counts. This chain connects TRBV20-1 to TRBJ2-1, with TRBD2 identical over 7 bases. Looked up from germline, CDR1 is DFQATT and CDR2 is SNEGSKA (reference sequence). V gave up 6 bases and J gave up 2 bases; unmatched junction bases: 7. This CDR3 is 14 amino acids long. The CDR3 spells CSASSGPAYNEQFF. DNA for the CDR3: TGCAGTGCAAGTAGCGGGCCTGCCTACAATGAGCAGTTCTTC.

V gene TRBV6-1 combines with J gene TRBJ1-5; TRBD1 agrees at 9 bases. The CDR3 covers 16 residues. The germline gives CDR1 MNHNS, CDR2 SASEGT. V shed 5 bases and J 2 bases; nucleotides not matched to a gene: 7. The CDR3 spells CASSKTGGGRNQPQHF. In nucleotides, the CDR3 is TGTGCCAGCAGTAAAACAGGGGGCGGACGCAATCAGCCCCAGCATTTT.

This chain joins TRBV10-3 and TRBJ2-5; weak D call: TRBD1 (5 bases). This CDR3 region has 14 residues. Deletions cut 4 bases from V and 1 base from J, with 10 bases between. Germline V lookup: CDR1 ENHRY, CDR2 SYGVKD. Here the CDR3 reads CAISGQYSQETQYF. CDR3 DNA sequence: TGTGCCATCAGTGGACAGTACTCCCAAGAGACCCAGTACTTC.

The sample holds a few counts of this clonotype. The V and J genes are TRBV19 and TRBJ1-3; the D gene is possibly TRBD1 (6 bases). V was clipped by 6 bases and J by 2 bases, with 14 bases between them. Germline V gene lookup returns CDR1 LNHDA and CDR2 SQIVND (reference sequence). The CDR3 has 15 amino acids. Here the CDR3 reads CASSSQQGTGNTIYF. CDR3 nucleotides: TGTGCCAGTAGCAGTCAACAGGGAACTGGAAACACCATATATTTT.

This clonotype was seen more than once but under ten times. This chain connects TRBV19 to TRBJ1-2; D ambiguous. The CDR3 consists of 13 residues. Germline CDR1 is LNHDA and CDR2 is SQIVND (reference sequence). Trimming removed 2 bases from V and 4 bases from J, with 8 bases in between. In DNA, the CDR3 is TGTGCCAGTAGTATAAGGGAGAGCTATGGCTACACCTTC. Encoded protein: CASSIRESYGYTF. Together with reference TRBV19 and TRBJ1-2, the CDR3 gives the full variable domain: DGGITQSPKYLFRKEGQNVTLSCEQNLNHDAMYWYRQDPGQGLRLIYYSQIVNDFQKGDIAEGYSVSREKKESFPLTVTSAQKNPTAFYLCASSIRESYGYTFGSGTRLTVV.

The sample holds many counts of this clonotype. The chain couples TRBV12-3 or TRBV12-4 to TRBJ2-1; D is perhaps TRBD2 (5 bases). The V end was cut by 3 bases, the J end by 8 bases, with 17 bases between. The CDR3 loop spans 15 amino acids. The CDR3 region is CASSLYPRQEDEQFF. The CDR3 DNA reads TGTGCCAGCAGTTTGTACCCAAGGCAGGAGGATGAGCAGTTCTTC.

This rearrangement joins TRBV10-3 to TRBJ1-1; no clear D gene. This CDR3 has 13 amino acids. Germline-derived CDR1 and CDR2 are ENHRY and SYGVKD. V shed 2 bases and J shed 1 base, with 5 bases lying between them. The CDR3 nucleotides are TGTGCCATCAGTGAGACGGCGAACACTGAAGCTTTCTTT. Its translation: CAISETANTEAFF.